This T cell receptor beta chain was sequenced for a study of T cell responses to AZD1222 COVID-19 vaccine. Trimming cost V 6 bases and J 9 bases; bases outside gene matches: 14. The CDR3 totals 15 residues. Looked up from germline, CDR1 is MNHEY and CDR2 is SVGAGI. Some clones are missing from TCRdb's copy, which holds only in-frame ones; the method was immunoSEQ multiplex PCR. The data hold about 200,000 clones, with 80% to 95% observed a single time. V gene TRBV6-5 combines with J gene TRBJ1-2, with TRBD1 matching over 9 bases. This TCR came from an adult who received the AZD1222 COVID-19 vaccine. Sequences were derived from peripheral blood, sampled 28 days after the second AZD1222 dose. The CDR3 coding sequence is TGTGCCAGCAGCCCAACCGGGGGGACAGGGCATAGCTACACCTTC. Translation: CASSPTGGTGHSYTF.